This passage covers 19 T cell receptor beta chains from one sample sequenced in a study of beta chain features in type 1 diabetes. The investigators reverse transcribed all of the isolated RNA, so they sequenced expressed TCRB transcripts. Clones were sequenced by immunoSEQ multiplex PCR, and TCRdb holds only the in-frame ones, with some missing. Here the sample spans about 620,000 clones, 15% to 18% being singletons. Sequences were obtained from naive CD4+ T cells from blood. The source is a man aged 18 to 30 in good health.

This clone appeared a few times. V usage is TRBV15 and J usage is TRBJ2-7, with 10 bases fitting TRBD2. CDR1 and CDR2 (germline): LNHNV, YYDKDF (reference sequence). This CDR3 is 15 amino acids long. The trim removed 1 base at V and 2 bases at J, leaving 2 bases unmatched. The CDR3 nucleotides read TGTGCCACCAGCAGAGTAGCGGGGGGTCCCTACGAGCAGTACTTC. It encodes CATSRVAGGPYEQYF.

The chain couples TRBV27 to TRBJ2-5, with D possibly matching TRBD1 (6 bases). Germline lookup yields CDR1 MNHEY and CDR2 SMNVEV (reference sequence). With 8 bases removed from V and 4 bases from J, the gap between germline ends came to 20 bases. This CDR3 comprises 15 residues. CDR3 sequence (DNA): TGTGCCAGCGGACCGGTTTGGGGGCGCAGAGAGACCCAGTACTTC. Amino acids: CASGPVWGRRETQYF.

J is TRBJ2-5 and V is TRBV14, with D unclear. V lost 0 bases and J 3 bases, leaving 8 bases between the germline ends. The CDR3 covers 14 residues. Germline V gene sequence: CDR1 SGHDN, CDR2 FVKESK. CDR3 coding DNA: TGTGCCAGCAGCCAAGATTCCCATAAAGAGACCCAGTACTTC. This gives the protein CASSQDSHKETQYF.

The sample holds a few counts of this clone. The rearrangement links TRBV21-1 to TRBJ2-2; the D call in the table, TRBD2, was not verified against the DNA. TRBV21-1 is termed a pseudogene. The length of the CDR3 is 18 residues. DNA for the CDR3: TGTGCCAGCAGCAAAGCGAGGGCTAGCGGGCAGATTACCGGGGAGCTGTTTTTT. Its protein is CASSKARASGQITGELFF.

This clone was seen a handful of times. The V gene is TRBV5-1, the J gene TRBJ2-7, with TRBD1 matching 7 bases. Germline assignment: CDR1 SGHRS and CDR2 YFSETQ. This CDR3 region has 15 residues. V was clipped by 2 bases and J by 4 bases; unmatched bases: 9. CDR3: CASSFQGVSPYEQYF. The CDR3, as DNA: TGCGCCAGCAGCTTCCAGGGGGTGTCACCTTACGAGCAGTACTTC.

The J gene is TRBJ1-2, the V gene TRBV2; D unresolved. The V and J ends lost 6 bases and 3 bases respectively, with 14 bases between them. Germline-derived CDR1 and CDR2 are SNHLY and FYNNEI. The CDR3 has 14 residues. DNA of the CDR3: TGTGCCAGCAGAAGGGTTGCTATGGACTATGGCTACACCTTC. Amino acid sequence: CASRRVAMDYGYTF.

The chain carries TRBV30 and TRBJ1-2; no definite D call. The CDR3 contains 14 residues. Trimming removed 0 bases at V and 2 bases at J, with 10 bases between. Germline values: CDR1 GTSNPN, CDR2 SVGIG (reference sequence). The CDR3 DNA reads TGTGCCTGGAGTGTTTGGGCTCCAAACTATGGCTACACCTTC. Amino acids: CAWSVWAPNYGYTF.

The chain recombines TRBV25-1 with TRBJ2-7, with 11 bases identical to TRBD2. CDR3 length equals 14 residues. The V and J ends lost 8 bases and 6 bases, in that order; junction bases with no gene match: 9. CDR1 and CDR2 from the germline V gene are MGHDK and SYGVNS. CDR3 loop: CASSLLAGVAEQYF. The CDR3 coding sequence is TGTGCCAGCTCTCTACTAGCGGGAGTTGCCGAGCAGTACTTC.

The sample holds a few counts of this clone. The chain recombines TRBV4-2 with TRBJ1-2; the D gene is possibly TRBD1 (6 bases). The V end was cut by 4 bases, the J end by 3 bases, with 18 bases between. CDR3 length: 16 residues. Germline-derived CDR1 and CDR2 are LGHNA and YNFKEQ. The CDR3 region is CASSPTVNRADYGYTF. The CDR3 region has the DNA TGTGCCAGCAGCCCCACCGTCAACAGGGCTGACTATGGCTACACCTTC.

As DNA, the CDR3 is TGCAGCGCCCAGACAGACCTCTCTGGAAACACCATATATTTT. Amino acids: CSAQTDLSGNTIYF. The chain carries TRBV29-1 and TRBJ1-3; D may be TRBD1 (5 bases). Trimming left V 7 bases short and J 0 bases short, with 13 bases between. Germline V gene lookup returns CDR1 SQVTM and CDR2 ANQGSEA. The CDR3 has 14 residues.

The chain combines TRBV7-2 with TRBJ2-5; 7 bases fit TRBD1. In germline, CDR1 is SGHTA, CDR2 FQGNSA. The CDR3 is made up of 14 amino acids. With 6 bases clipped from V and 2 bases from J, the junction kept 6 bases outside the gene matches. CDR3 loop: CASRPDRVQETQYF. CDR3 nucleotides: TGTGCCAGCAGACCCGACAGGGTTCAAGAGACCCAGTACTTC.

Remarks on this clone: The same CDR3 can be traced to other DNA sequences in this sample. This chain connects TRBV5-1 to TRBJ2-1, with a tentative D call TRBD1 (6 bases). Deletions cut 4 bases from V and 3 bases from J, with 11 bases between. The CDR3 totals 14 residues. Germline V lookup: CDR1 SGHRS, CDR2 YFSETQ. The CDR3 protein is CASSPGTNYNEQFF. The CDR3 region has the DNA TGCGCCAGCAGCCCTGGGACAAACTACAATGAGCAGTTCTTC.

A few counts support this clone. V and J are TRBV10-3 and TRBJ1-5; 7 bases agree with TRBD1. Trimming cost V 4 bases and J 7 bases; bases outside gene matches: 4. The germline V gene has CDR1 ENHRY and CDR2 SYGVKD. The CDR3 totals 13 residues. For the CDR3, the DNA is TGTGCCATCAGTGGGGCAGGGGGACAGCCCCAGCATTTT. Protein sequence: CAISGAGGQPQHF.

The chain uses TRBV5-1 and TRBJ2-2; 7 bases match TRBD1. The CDR3 covers 15 residues. The germline CDR1 and CDR2 sequences are SGHRS and YFSETQ. V dropped 4 bases and J dropped 4; count of bases not matched to a gene: 7. As DNA, the CDR3 is TGCGCCAGCAGCCGGGACAGTCGATTCACCGGGGAGCTGTTTTTT. Its translation is CASSRDSRFTGELFF.

Comments on this clone: This may come from a read error, since a much larger clone is one base off. The J gene is TRBJ1-2, the V gene TRBV6-4; D gene unclear. CDR3 size: 12 residues. Looked up from germline, CDR1 is MRHNA and CDR2 is SNTAGT. V lost 0 bases and J 8 bases, leaving 7 bases between the germline ends. This CDR3 is CASSDSGWGYTF. The DNA for the CDR3 is TGTGCCAGCAGTGACTCAGGGTGGGGCTACACCTTC.

The chain combines TRBV6-4 with TRBJ2-1; the match to TRBD2 covers 13 bases. Germline CDR1 is MRHNA and CDR2 is SNTAGT. CDR3 length: 19 amino acids. Unmatched junction bases numbered 11, after V lost 4 bases and J lost 2 bases. The chain's CDR3 is CASSGGTSGIFGPYNEQFF. The CDR3 DNA is TGTGCCAGCAGTGGCGGGACTAGCGGGATCTTCGGACCCTACAATGAGCAGTTCTTC.

This clone occurred a few times. The chain combines TRBV5-6 with TRBJ2-6; TRBD1 might be the D (6 bases). This CDR3 has 17 residues. Germline CDR1 reads SGHDT; CDR2 reads YYEEEE. The germline V and J ends were trimmed by 4 bases and 0 bases, with 14 bases remaining between them. This CDR3 is CASSRGHLNSGANVLTF. CDR3 DNA sequence: TGTGCCAGCAGCCGGGGACACCTGAACTCTGGGGCCAACGTCCTGACTTTC. Supplemented by reference TRBV5-6 and TRBJ2-6, the full variable domain reads DAGVTQSPTHLIKTRGQQVTLRCSPKSGHDTVSWYQQALGQGPQFIFQYYEEEERQRGNFPDRFSGHQFPNYSSELNVNALLLGDSALYLCASSRGHLNSGANVLTFGAGSRLTVL.

The V and J genes are TRBV19 and TRBJ2-1; 7 nucleotides agree with TRBD1. CDR3 length: 17 residues. Germline lookup yields CDR1 LNHDA and CDR2 SQIVND (reference sequence). Trimming removed 7 bases from V and 5 bases from J; junction bases left unmatched: 17. The CDR3 reads CASTPARGTDPHNEQFF. The CDR3, as DNA: TGTGCCAGTACCCCCGCAAGGGGGACAGACCCCCACAATGAGCAGTTCTTC.

The V call is TRBV6-5, the J call TRBJ1-2, with 7 bases lining up with TRBD1. This CDR3 is 16 amino acids long. CDR1 and CDR2 (germline): MNHEY, SVGAGI. V lost 0 bases, J lost 0 bases, and 4 bases stayed unmatched. The DNA of the CDR3 is TGTGCCAGCAGTTACTCCCCTGACAGGGCTAACTATGGCTACACCTTC. It encodes CASSYSPDRANYGYTF.